This T cell receptor beta chain came from a study of T cell responses to AZD1222 COVID-19 vaccine. Study-wide context: Second-dose schedules of about 4 or about 12 weeks were combined. Study-wide results and caveats: Repertoire sampling occurred only after the peak T cell response. There were mostly white British donors and more females than males, and clonal diversity was possibly underestimated. Spike-wide vaccine-associated CD4 TCRs dominated at 160-218 and 743-854.

Concerning this clone: Its specificity is unknown.

The CDR3 contains 14 residues. Measured with immunoSEQ multiplex PCR; TCRdb has only the in-frame clones, and not every one. The data show around 130,000 clones, with 90% to 95% seen just once and 6.6% held by the top ten. V and J are TRBV21-1 and TRBJ2-5. TRBV21-1 is given as a pseudogene. The sequencing used peripheral blood, collected on day 0 of AZD1222 vaccination. The TCR sequence derives from an adult in good health. The CDR3 loop is CASSKDRAGETQYF. The CDR3 coding sequence is TGTGCCAGCAGCAAAGATAGGGCCGGGGAGACCCAGTACTTC.